This TCR beta chain was found in a study of shared clonotypes between healthy human individuals. With respect to this clone: Its target is not known.

General study results and limits: Only a few donors were included, so the genetic and exposure-history diversity represented was limited. A generally larger estimated richness was seen in naive subsets than in memory subsets.

CDR1 and CDR2 from the germline V gene are LNHNV and YYDKDF (reference sequence). This CDR3 comprises 14 residues. V lost 3 bases and J lost 3, with 11 bases in between. Naive CD8 isolation took CD45RO-negative cells positively selected for CCR7 and excluded terminally differentiated effector memory CD45RA+ cells. TCRdb keeps only in-frame clones here, not all; method: immunoSEQ multiplex PCR. Seen here are around 2,000,000 clones, around 93% observed once, and the top ten hold about 1.5%. Sequenced: naive CD8+ T cells from PBMCs. This sequence originates from a man between 18 and 35 years old in good health. Some clones in this sample may be carry-over from other donors' samples. The chain employs TRBV15 and TRBJ1-1; D might be TRBD1 (5 bases). In DNA, the CDR3 is TGTGCCACCAGCAGCAGGGTGGAATACACTGAAGCTTTCTTT. Its protein product is CATSSRVEYTEAFF.